This T cell receptor (beta chain) comes out of a study of blood T cell repertoires in COVID-19. Turning to the study itself: Researchers got acute and convalescent COVID-19 samples from the United States, Italy and Spain.

Recovered status in Cohort 3 required two negative PCRs, clearance, or symptom resolution. The germline V and J ends were trimmed by 5 bases and 7 bases, with 15 bases remaining between them. CDR1 SGHTA and CDR2 FQGTGA come from the germline V gene. The CDR3 runs 14 residues. Clones were sequenced by immunoSEQ multiplex PCR, and TCRdb holds only the in-frame ones, with some missing. The sample contains approximately 290,000 clones, 80% to 90% of which appear only once. The TCR comes from a woman aged 25 to 39 who had recovered from COVID-19. Sequenced sample: PBMCs or T cells enriched from blood (not recorded which). The chain employs TRBV7-3 and TRBJ2-1; a possible D gene is TRBD2 (6 bases). In nucleotides, the CDR3 is TGTGCCAGCAGCCCAGCGGGCGCGGCGAATGAGCAGTTCTTC. Residues: CASSPAGAANEQFF.